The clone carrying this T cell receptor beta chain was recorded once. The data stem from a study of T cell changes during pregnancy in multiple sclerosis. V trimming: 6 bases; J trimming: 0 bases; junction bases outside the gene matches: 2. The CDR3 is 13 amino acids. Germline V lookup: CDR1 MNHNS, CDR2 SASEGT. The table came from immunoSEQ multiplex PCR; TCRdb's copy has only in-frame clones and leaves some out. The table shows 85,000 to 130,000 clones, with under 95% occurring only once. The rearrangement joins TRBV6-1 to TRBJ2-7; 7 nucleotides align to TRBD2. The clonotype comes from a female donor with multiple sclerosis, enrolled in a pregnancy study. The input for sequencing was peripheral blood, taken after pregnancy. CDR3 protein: CASRGGSSYEQYF. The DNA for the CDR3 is TGTGCCAGCAGGGGGGGGAGCTCCTACGAGCAGTACTTC.